This TCR beta chain was recorded in a study of cytomegalovirus exposure and HLA in healthy donors. Study results and limitations: Under in vitro conditions, three CMV-associated chains were confirmed as specific for CMV antigens.

The roughly 120-subject validation cohort, separate from the 666-subject first cohort, included the donors. The method was immunoSEQ multiplex PCR; TCRdb's version includes in-frame clones alone and lacks a portion of them. The data hold some 150,000 clones, with over 80% observed a single time. This clone was recorded once. What it binds is unknown. The CDR3 is 13 residues long. The trim removed 3 bases at V and 6 bases at J, leaving 2 bases unmatched. The germline V gene has CDR1 SGHRS and CDR2 YFSETQ. The sequence came from a woman aged 25 to 45 in good health and CMV-seropositive. The sequenced sample was PBMCs. The rearrangement joins TRBV5-1 to TRBJ1-2, with 10 bases lining up with TRBD1. In DNA, the CDR3 is TGCGCCAGCAGCTGGACAGGGGGGGATGGCTACACCTTC. This sequence encodes CASSWTGGDGYTF.